This entry features one T cell receptor (beta chain) sequence. This entry is derived from a study of T-cell reconstitution after alpha-beta-depleted transplantation in children. The TCRbeta library incorporated unique molecular identifiers. A single record per CDR3 protein comes from TCRdb applying MiXCR to the PCR reads. The repertoire holds roughly 590,000 distinct CDR3 sequences, with around 17% as singletons. The clonotype was recovered from a human donor who donated a stem cell graft to a child with acute myeloid leukemia. The sequencing used PBMCs from the stem cell graft donor, collected from the stem cell graft.

The CDR3 region is CASSPEAARRINNEQFF. As DNA, the CDR3 is TGTGCCAGCAGCCCCGAGGCCGCCAGGAGGATCAACAATGAGCAGTTCTTC. This chain joins TRBV7-6 and TRBJ2-1; D possibly corresponds to TRBD2 (5 bases). This CDR3 has 17 residues. Deletions cut 5 bases from V and 5 bases from J, with 22 bases between. Germline lookup yields CDR1 SGHVS and CDR2 FNYEAQ.